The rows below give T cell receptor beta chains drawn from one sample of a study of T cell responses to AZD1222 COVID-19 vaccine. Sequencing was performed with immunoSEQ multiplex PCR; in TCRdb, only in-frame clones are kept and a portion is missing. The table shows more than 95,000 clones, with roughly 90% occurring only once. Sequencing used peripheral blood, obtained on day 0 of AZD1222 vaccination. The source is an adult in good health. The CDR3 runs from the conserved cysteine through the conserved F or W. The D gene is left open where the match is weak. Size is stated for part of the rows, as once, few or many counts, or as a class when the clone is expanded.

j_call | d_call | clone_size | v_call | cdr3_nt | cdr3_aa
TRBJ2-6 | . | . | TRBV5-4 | TGTGCCAGCAGCTTCGGTGGGGCCAACGTCCTGACTTTC | CASSFGGANVLTF
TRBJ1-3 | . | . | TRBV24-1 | TGTGCCACCAGTGATTTAGAACAGGGCCCTGGAAACACCATATATTTT | CATSDLEQGPGNTIYF
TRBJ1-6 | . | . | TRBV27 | TGTGCCAGCAGTTTATTCCCAGGTTCACCCCTCCACTTT | CASSLFPGSPLHF
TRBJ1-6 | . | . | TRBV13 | TGTGCCAGCAGCTCCGAGGGGACGGTGAATTCACCCCTCCACTTT | CASSSEGTVNSPLHF
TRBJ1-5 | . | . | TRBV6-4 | TGTGCCAGCAGTGGGGATAGCAATCAGCCACAGCATTTT | CASSGDSNQPQHF
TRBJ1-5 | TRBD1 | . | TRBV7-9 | TGTGCCAGCAGCTTGACAGGGGGACGGGGCAATCAGCCCCAGCATTTT | CASSLTGGRGNQPQHF
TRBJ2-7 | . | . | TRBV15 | TGTGCCACCAGCAGAGATTTGACCTCCGAGCAGTACTTC | CATSRDLTSEQYF
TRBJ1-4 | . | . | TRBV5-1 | TGCGCCAGCAGCTTGGCCGAGGCCCCAACTAATGAAAAACTGTTTTTT | CASSLAEAPTNEKLFF
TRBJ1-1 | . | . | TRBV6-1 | TGTGCCAGCAGTGAATGGTGGGTGGGGGAGAACACTGAAGCTTTCTTT | CASSEWWVGENTEAFF
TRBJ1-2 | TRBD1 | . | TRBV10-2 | TGCGCCAGCATGGACAGGGATCTCCGTGGCTACACCTTC | CASMDRDLRGYTF
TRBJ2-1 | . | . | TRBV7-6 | TGTGCCAGCAGCTTAGAGGCCGGGGCGGACTACAATGAGCAGTTCTTC | CASSLEAGADYNEQFF
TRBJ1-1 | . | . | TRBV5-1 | TGCGCCAGCAGCTTGGGTGGTGGGTATACTGAAGCTTTCTTT | CASSLGGGYTEAFF
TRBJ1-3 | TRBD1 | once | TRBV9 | TGTGCCAGCAACGACGATACAGGGGCTTCTGGAAACACCATATATTTT | CASNDDTGASGNTIYF
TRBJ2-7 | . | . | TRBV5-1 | TGCGCCAGCAGCTTGGGACAGGACGAGCAGTACTTC | CASSLGQDEQYF
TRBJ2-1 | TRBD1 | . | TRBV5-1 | TGCGCCAGCAGCTTGATGACAGGGGCCTACAATGAGCAGTTCTTC | CASSLMTGAYNEQFF
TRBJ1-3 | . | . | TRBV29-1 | TGCAGCGTTGAAGATCCGGGAAACACCATATATTTT | CSVEDPGNTIYF
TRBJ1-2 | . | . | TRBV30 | TGTGCCTGGAGTGTGGGACCCCAAGGGGGCTACACCTTC | CAWSVGPQGGYTF
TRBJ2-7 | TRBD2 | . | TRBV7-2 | TGTGCCAGCAGTTGGGGACTAGCGGGGGCCTACGAGCAGTACTTC | CASSWGLAGAYEQYF
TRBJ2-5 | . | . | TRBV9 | TGTGCCAGCAGCGTAGAAGAGGGGTACCAAGAGACCCAGTACTTC | CASSVEEGYQETQYF
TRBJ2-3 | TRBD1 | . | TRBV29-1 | TGCAGCGTTGACCCAGGGGGCGCAGATACGCAGTATTTT | CSVDPGGADTQYF
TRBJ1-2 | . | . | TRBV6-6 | TGTGCCAGCAGTTACCTGGGAAATGGCTACACCTTC | CASSYLGNGYTF
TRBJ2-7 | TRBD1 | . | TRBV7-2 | TGTGCCAGCAGCCCCCAGGGGACAGGGGGCGCTGGGGGTGAGCAGTACTTC | CASSPQGTGGAGGEQYF
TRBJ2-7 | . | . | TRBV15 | TGTGCCACCAGCAGAGATAATAGCCTCTACGAGCAGTACTTC | CATSRDNSLYEQYF
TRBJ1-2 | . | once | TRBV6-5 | TGTGCCAGCAGTTACTCGTCTGACCGCCCCTATGGCTACACCTTC | CASSYSSDRPYGYTF
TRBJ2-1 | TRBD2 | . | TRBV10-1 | TGCGCCAGCAGTGAGAGAACTAGCGGGAGCTCCTACAATGAGCAGTTCTTC | CASSERTSGSSYNEQFF
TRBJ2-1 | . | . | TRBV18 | TGTGCCAGCTCACCACTAGGTGGGGTCACAGACAATGAGCAGTTCTTC | CASSPLGGVTDNEQFF
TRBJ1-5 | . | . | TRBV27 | TGTGCCAGCAGTTTGCTGGGACAATTAAATCAGCCCCAGCATTTT | CASSLLGQLNQPQHF
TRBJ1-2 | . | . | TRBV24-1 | TGTGCCACCAGTGACCCTAGAGGGGCGGGAGGCTACACCTTC | CATSDPRGAGGYTF
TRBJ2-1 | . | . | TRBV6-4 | TGTGCCAGCAGGTCCAGAAATTACAGGGTGAATGAGCAGTTCTTC | CASRSRNYRVNEQFF
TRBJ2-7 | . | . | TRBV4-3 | TGCGCCAGCAGCGACCGGGGAGGTATGAACTACGAGCAGTACTTC | CASSDRGGMNYEQYF
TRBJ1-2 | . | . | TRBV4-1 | TGCGCCAGCAGCCAAGATTGGGGCGATCCTAACTATGGCTACACCTTC | CASSQDWGDPNYGYTF
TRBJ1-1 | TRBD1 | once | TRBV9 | TGTGCCAGCAGCGAGCAGGGGGGTCTTGGGACTGAAGCTTTCTTT | CASSEQGGLGTEAFF
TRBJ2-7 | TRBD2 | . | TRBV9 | TGTGCCAGCAGCGTAGGACTAGCGGGAGCCGAGCAGTACTTC | CASSVGLAGAEQYF
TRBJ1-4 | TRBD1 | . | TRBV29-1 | TGCAGCGTTGAAGGAGGTCAGGGGGCGTATGAAAAACTGTTTTTT | CSVEGGQGAYEKLFF
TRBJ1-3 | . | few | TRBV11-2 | TGTGCCGGCAGGGGTTCTGGAAACACCATATATTTT | CAGRGSGNTIYF